Listed here is a single T cell receptor beta chain. The data were taken from a study of shared T cell receptors in the human thymus. Here immunoSEQ multiplex PCR was the method, and the copy in TCRdb shows in-frame clones only, minus some. The sample records roughly 410,000 clones, 85% to 95% being singletons. Germline CDR1 is MGHRA and CDR2 is YSYEKL. The CDR3 has 16 residues. J gave up 6 bases and V 2 bases, and 12 bases lay outside the gene matches. The specimen was thymocytes. The rearrangement uses TRBV4-1 and TRBJ2-7, with 8 bases aligning to TRBD2. The TCR comes from a human donor. The CDR3 DNA follows: TGCGCCAGCAGCCAACCTACCGGGACTAGGGCTCGCGAGCAGTACTTC. Translated: CASSQPTGTRAREQYF.